These T cell receptor beta chains were read from a single sample in a study of blood T cell repertoires in COVID-19. Generated by immunoSEQ multiplex PCR, the TCRdb table keeps only in-frame clones and is missing some. In the table there are 88,000 or so clones, over 75% of which are singletons. Sequenced: peripheral blood. The receptors come from an elderly man with acute or convalescent COVID-19. The CDR3 runs from the conserved cysteine through the conserved F or W.

j_gene | v_gene | len | CDR3aa
TRBJ1-1 | TRBV6-4 | 14 | CASSGQGGASEAFF
TRBJ1-5 | TRBV6-5 | 14 | CASSYMGGVGPQHF
TRBJ1-4 | TRBV5-1 | 13 | CASSWGGNEKLFF
TRBJ1-5 | TRBV3-1/TRBV3-2 | 16 | CASSQYGANSNQPQHF
TRBJ2-1 | TRBV15 | 15 | CATSREHGSYNEQFF
TRBJ2-1 | TRBV4-1 | 15 | CASSLADRANNEQFF
TRBJ2-1 | TRBV18 | 14 | CASSPPGTGLEQFF
TRBJ2-3 | TRBV19 | 17 | CASSIGVRGGPTDTQYF
TRBJ2-7 | TRBV11-2 | 16 | CASSLNAPEGGYEQYF
TRBJ1-1 | TRBV19 | 14 | CASSRDRGETEAFF
TRBJ1-1 | TRBV11-2 | 14 | CASSAGPGRTEAFF
TRBJ1-2 | TRBV9 | 13 | CASSVVPGYGYTF
TRBJ1-1 | TRBV29-1 | 14 | CSVEIGGGNTEAFF
TRBJ2-1 | TRBV5-4 | 15 | CASKIALAGDNEQFF
TRBJ1-1 | TRBV10-1 | 13 | CASRDTENTEAFF
TRBJ2-3 | TRBV7-2 | 13 | CASSQSSRDTQYF
TRBJ1-1 | TRBV18 | 15 | CASSPGQGPFLEAFF
TRBJ1-3 | TRBV2 | 13 | CASTRGSGNTIYF
TRBJ1-3 | TRBV13 | 15 | CASSWGPFSGNTIYF
TRBJ2-7 | TRBV19 | 14 | CASTGQGGSYEQYF
TRBJ2-5 | TRBV2 | 14 | CASNQQGARETQYF
TRBJ1-5 | TRBV7-9 | 14 | CASSLGQGNQPQHF
TRBJ1-2 | TRBV3-1/TRBV3-2 | 13 | CASSQVQGGGYTF
TRBJ2-7 | TRBV19 | 17 | CASSMGWSGGPPVEQYF
TRBJ1-2 | TRBV5-6 | 14 | CASSLLQGARGYTF
TRBJ2-5 | TRBV6-5 | 15 | CASSYRRGEVETQYF
TRBJ2-2 | TRBV11-2 | 14 | CASSPRVLGGELFF
TRBJ2-5 | TRBV4-1 | 16 | CASSQGLAGTQETQYF
TRBJ2-7 | TRBV6-5 | 13 | CASLAGGASEQYF
TRBJ1-6 | TRBV19 | 12 | CATGQINSPLHF
TRBJ2-2 | TRBV4-1 | 14 | CASSQAGNTGELFF
TRBJ1-4 | TRBV5-6 | 16 | CASSILTGGTNEKLFF
TRBJ2-1 | TRBV6-4 | 14 | CASSPQTGVGEQFF
TRBJ2-5 | TRBV19 | 15 | CASSMGQGSGETQYF
TRBJ1-2 | TRBV4-1 | 15 | CASSQAGRGGYGYTF
TRBJ2-4 | TRBV19 | 15 | CASSIDRVGGDIQYF
TRBJ2-7 | TRBV27 | 14 | CASMDSHPSYEQYF
TRBJ2-6 | TRBV10-3 | 21 | CAISDTKGTGPGGAGANVLTF
TRBJ1-1 | TRBV19 | 17 | CASSSGQGARGLAEAFF
TRBJ1-1 | TRBV7-8 | 18 | CASSLASSLGAKRAEAFF
TRBJ2-1 | TRBV2 | 18 | CASSEALPSSGGAGEQFF
TRBJ2-2 | TRBV9 | 14 | CASSVGQITGELFF
TRBJ1-2 | TRBV5-6 | 13 | CASSRTERYGYTF
TRBJ2-7 | TRBV7-2 | 14 | CASSFQTGPYEQYF
TRBJ1-1 | TRBV2 | 13 | CASSGRANTEAFF
TRBJ2-5 | TRBV5-4 | 13 | CASSKQGQETQYF
TRBJ1-4 | TRBV18 | 15 | CASSSGQATNEKLFF
TRBJ1-1 | TRBV6-4 | 14 | CAKTTEGQNTEAFF
TRBJ2-2 | TRBV9 | 15 | CASRGRGDFTGELFF
TRBJ2-7 | TRBV3-1/TRBV3-2 | 16 | CASSQDIAGRNPEQYF
TRBJ1-2 | TRBV21-1 | 13 | CAGGGIRPYGYTF
TRBJ2-7 | TRBV20-1 | 12 | CSASNRDYEQYF